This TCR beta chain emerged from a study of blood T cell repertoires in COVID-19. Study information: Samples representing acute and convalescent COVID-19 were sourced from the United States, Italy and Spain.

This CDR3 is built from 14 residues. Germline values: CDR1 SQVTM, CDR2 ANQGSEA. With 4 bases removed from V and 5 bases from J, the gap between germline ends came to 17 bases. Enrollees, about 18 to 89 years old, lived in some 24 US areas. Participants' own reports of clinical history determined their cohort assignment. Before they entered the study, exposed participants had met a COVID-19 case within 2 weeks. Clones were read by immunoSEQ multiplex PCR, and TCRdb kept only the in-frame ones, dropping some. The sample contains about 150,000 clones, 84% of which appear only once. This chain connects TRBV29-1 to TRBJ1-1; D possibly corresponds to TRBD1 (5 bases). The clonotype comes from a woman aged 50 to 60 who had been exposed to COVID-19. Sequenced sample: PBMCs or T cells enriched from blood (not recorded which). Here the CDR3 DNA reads TGCAGCGTTGCCCCCAGGGTGGGTCAGACTGAAGCTTTCTTT. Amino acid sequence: CSVAPRVGQTEAFF.